This T cell receptor beta chain originates from a study of tumor-infiltrating lymphocytes in primary liver carcinoma. Study-level background: The patients comprised men and women between the ages of 30 and 69 years. General study results and limits: Researchers found tumor-adjacent and tumor-blood pairs overlapped less than tumor region pairs. Significantly larger top-250-clone fractions were found in tumors than in blood (p = 0.039). There was no comparison of CD4+ and CD8+ repertoires, as samples were bulk unsorted.

A remark on this clonotype: Its antigen is not known. This may arise from a read error, as a much more abundant clone is one base away.

cDNA specific to TCR beta was made from around 450 ng of total RNA, with a constant-region primer employed for priming. Researchers made the TCR beta libraries by running three nested multiplex PCR rounds with slightly modified ARM-PCR. A C-beta reverse primer was combined with TRBV1-TRBV30 forward primers in the first two PCR rounds, and each round had roughly 11 cycles. MiXCR, applied by TCRdb to the multiplex PCR reads, yields one record per CDR3 protein. In the table there are around 330,000 distinct CDR3 sequences, roughly two thirds of which are singletons. The source of the blood RNA was unsorted whole blood, and germline DNA was extracted as well. The CDR3 is 13 amino acids.

Sequencing was carried out using peripheral blood. This clonotype was obtained from a man in his forties with primary liver carcinoma and hepatitis B virus infection. V and J are TRBV12-3 or TRBV12-4 and TRBJ2-7, with 7 bases identical to TRBD2. CDR3 sequence (DNA): TGTGCCAACAGTCGGGACTATGCCTACGAGCAGTACTTC. This gives the protein CANSRDYAYEQYF.